This T cell receptor (beta chain) was recorded in a study of blood T cell repertoires in COVID-19. Study details: The study drew acute and convalescent COVID-19 samples from the United States, Italy and Spain.

Which cohort a participant joined came from the clinical history participants gave. A COVID-19 case had been met by exposed participants during the 2 weeks before study entry. The table came from immunoSEQ multiplex PCR; TCRdb's copy has only in-frame clones and leaves some out. This table has some 240,000 clones, over 75% appearing once. This receptor was obtained from a woman aged 40 to 55 who had been exposed to COVID-19. The sequencing sample was made of PBMCs or T cells enriched from blood (not recorded which).

CDR3 in amino acids: CASSAYGTGVPAPNSPLHF. CDR3 nucleotide sequence: TGTGCCAGCAGCGCCTACGGGACAGGGGTTCCAGCCCCTAATTCACCCCTCCACTTT. The V gene is TRBV9, the J gene TRBJ1-6, with 10 bases identical to TRBD1. V shed 3 bases, J shed 6 bases, and the junction held 15 bases outside the gene matches. There are 19 residues in the CDR3. Germline CDR1 reads SGDLS; CDR2 reads YYNGEE.